The T cell receptor (beta chain) described here comes from a study of CXCR3-negative and CXCR3-positive naive CD8 T cells (dated by TCRdb to between 2018 and 2020). Study-wide context: Roughly 140 million TRB reads were obtained in total, roughly 1.5 +/- 0.3 million reads per library. Data from ten to twelve donors, pooled across two independent experiments, went into the diversity and physicochemical repertoire analyses. TRBV-TRBJ cluster analysis included naive subsets from five or six donors and memory cells from 3 donors.

Notes on this clonotype: Its cognate antigen has yet to be identified.

What the authors observed across the whole study: Repertoire diversity was comparably high in both naive subsets but much lower in memory CD8+ T cells. Freshly isolated PBMCs were used for most assays because CXCR3 expression partially decreased after cryopreservation. Because surface CD5, which has been linked to self-reactivity in mice, was comparable between naive subsets, TCR interaction strength was also inferred from TRB CDR3 physicochemical properties. Compared with CXCR3-negative naive cells, CXCR3-positive naive cells had TRB CDR3s with higher hydrophobicity (lower Kidera factor 4), lower energy, and higher strength and volume indices. TRBV-TRBJ usage was similar between naive CXCR3-negative and CXCR3-positive cells from the same donor, while memory cells showed distinct patterns.

The CDR3 goes from the cysteine to the phenylalanine over 15 residues. No DNA appears here. Per the germline V gene (reference sequence), MNHEY is the CDR1 and SMNVEV is the CDR2. For every CD8+ T cell subset, under 350,000 cells were flow-sorted straight into RLT lysis buffer, and each subset was sorted in triplicate. To exclude memory contaminants, naive CD8+ T cells were stringently defined as CD45RO-CCR7+CD27+CD95-. Peripheral blood mononuclear cells were isolated from buffy coats by standard density gradient centrifugation. Naive CXCR3-negative and CXCR3-positive CD8+ T cells were flow-sorted on a FACSAria III. Total RNA was extracted from sorted cells using an RNeasy Mini Kit. Sequencing was carried out with a NextSeq 550. The Human TCR Profiling Kit (MiLaboratory) was used to prepare UMI-labeled 5' RACE TRB cDNA libraries. cDNA synthesis used the entire amount of extracted RNA, and PCR amplification then used the entire amount of cDNA produced. Libraries were prepared in parallel using an identical number of PCR cycles. The published analysis was carried out like this. With a requirement of at least two reads per UMI, MIGEC and MiXCR extracted about 50,000 +/- 10,000 unique UMI-labeled TRB cDNA molecules per library. Each library averaged 40,000 +/- 10,000 functional in-frame TRB CDR3 nucleotide clonotypes without stop codons. Diversity metrics, including normalized Shannon-Wiener and Chao1, were computed in VDJtools after downsampling to 5000 UMI-labeled TRB molecules per sample. For the central five CDR3 residues, VDJtools calculated physicochemical properties weighted by clonotype size, namely interaction energy, strength, volume and Kidera factor 4. The reads, reprocessed by TCRdb, yield one row per CDR3 protein sequence and no DNA. The V and J calls and clone size come from TCRdb's table, not from the authors' own analysis. The sample's clone listing holds approximately 100,000 distinct CDR3 sequences. About 0.35% of the sample belongs to the ten largest clones.

The sequence was collected from a human donor in good health. Some clones in this sample may be carry-over from other donors' samples. The chain is made from TRBV27 and TRBJ2-7; TCRdb's assignment of TRBD2 cannot be checked, as there is no DNA. Sequencing was done on a sample of naive CXCR3+ CD8+ T cells from blood. The sample's cell subset or site, from its label and the paper: CD45RO-CCR7+CD27+CD95- naive CD8+ T cells expressing CXCR3 (TNR3+). The CDR3 has the sequence CASSFGGGSSYEQYF.